Described below is a single T cell receptor beta chain sequence and its context. Its antigen is undetermined. Using a J-beta primer mix together with a sample-barcoded 5' primer, a second PCR was run for about 6 to 12 cycles. The template-switch adaptor was a 5' adaptor with 12 random nucleotides. It tagged each cDNA molecule. Via MiXCR, TCRdb re-called the 5' RACE reads, giving one row per CDR3 protein. The repertoire consists of 600,000 to 650,000 distinct CDR3 sequences, with around three fifths occurring once and the leading ten covering approximately 40%. The sample belongs to a study of blood T cells in healthy people across ages. Study findings and constraints: Diversity estimates drawn from one million T cells were deemed underestimates.

There were healthy Caucasian individuals from Russia, aged roughly 6 to 100, serving as donors. No fewer than 6.5 million PBMCs went into each sample. CDR3 length: 13 amino acids. CDR1 and CDR2 from the germline V gene are DFQATT and SNEGSKA (reference sequence). Trimming pared 3 bases from V and 4 bases from J, leaving 12 bases between. The rearrangement uses TRBV20-1 and TRBJ2-5; TRBD2 might be the D (6 bases). The receptor was isolated from a man aged 60 to 75 in good health. The specimen was blood. CDR3 amino acids: CSARTSMGETQYF. For the CDR3, the DNA is TGCAGTGCTAGGACTAGTATGGGAGAGACCCAGTACTTC.